Given below is one TCR beta chain in context. Its antigen remains unknown. This record belongs to a study of shared clonotypes between healthy human individuals. Study-level findings and limits: Of the naive CD4 clonotypes, 4% to 5% were shared across several donors. Although depth was large, rarefaction showed that sequencing of the sorted subsets was incomplete.

At deep level, the assay was performed. Profiling relied on immunoSEQ multiplex PCR, and the TCRdb table lists in-frame clones only, not all of them. The data contain roughly 770,000 clones, approximately 97% of them singletons. CD45RO-negative, CCR7-positively selected cells formed the naive CD8 fraction, excluding terminally differentiated effector memory CD45RA+ cells. CDR1 LGHNA and CDR2 YSLEER come from the germline V gene. V was shortened by 0 bases and J by 2 bases, with 14 bases between the two germline ends. This CDR3 is built from 17 residues. The rearrangement joins TRBV4-3 to TRBJ2-1, with TRBD2 as a possible D gene (5 bases). The sample comprised naive CD8+ T cells sorted from blood. The receptor was isolated from a man aged 30 to 45 in good health. CDR3 residues: CASSQDSGSQTYNEQFF. As DNA, the CDR3 is TGCGCCAGCAGCCAAGACAGCGGTTCGCAGACCTACAATGAGCAGTTCTTC.